This T cell receptor (beta chain) was captured in a study of siplizumab effects on memory and regulatory T cells. The study, taken as a whole, reports: Siplizumab produced a significant drop in alloreactive sequences attributable to unstimulated CD4+ memory cells. Proof of suppressive function in proliferating Tregs from siplizumab cultures was not established. Naive T cells appeared more diverse than memory cells and seemed to be major alloresponse contributors. Roughly 80-95% of proliferating CD4+ or CD8+ clones defied assignment to a naive or memory phenotype.

Turning to this clone: Its antigen is not known.

The method was immunoSEQ multiplex PCR; TCRdb's version includes in-frame clones alone and lacks a portion of them. The sample has 110,000 or so clones, about 93% seen once. The sequencing sample was made of CD4+ T cells sorted from blood. The receptor was derived from a human donor in good health.

The CDR3 sequence: CASSWDGELGYGYTF. The CDR3, as DNA: TGCGCCAGCAGCTGGGACGGCGAGTTGGGATATGGCTACACCTTC. V and J are TRBV5-1 and TRBJ1-2, with D possibly TRBD1 on 5 matching bases. CDR1 and CDR2 (germline): SGHRS, YFSETQ. V gave up 3 bases and J gave up 5 bases, with 17 bases separating them. The CDR3 extends over 15 amino acids.